This TCR beta chain emerged from a study of blood T cell repertoires in COVID-19. Background on the study: The study drew acute and convalescent COVID-19 samples from the United States, Italy and Spain. T cells, B-cell-depleted T cells, or PBMCs provided the cDNA or gDNA that served as material.

In the authors' workflow: Amplified reference gene primers provided the basis for estimating nucleated cell counts. Clones were sequenced by immunoSEQ multiplex PCR, and TCRdb holds only the in-frame ones, with some missing. The V and J calls and clone size were taken over from that table, and D and trimming were inferred from the DNA. The sample shows roughly 140,000 clones, about four fifths of them seen only once. CDR1 is LGHNA, CDR2 YNFKEQ, per germline. The length of the CDR3 is 17 residues. V lost 2 bases to trimming and J lost 3 bases, with 14 bases between them. This chain joins TRBV4-2 and TRBJ1-6; tentative D call: TRBD1 (5 bases). What was sequenced was peripheral blood. This receptor was obtained from a man between 65 and 85 years old who had recovered from COVID-19. CDR3 in amino acids: CASSQKGLTVYNSPLHF. The DNA for the CDR3 is TGTGCCAGCAGCCAAAAGGGACTCACCGTCTATAATTCACCCCTCCACTTT.